These 32 T cell receptor beta chains were all obtained from the same sample, sequenced in a study of T cell repertoires in cytomegalovirus infection. These receptors have no known antigen. TCRdb reprocessed the reads via MiXCR and lists one record per CDR3 protein. The data hold about 920,000 distinct CDR3 sequences, with 31% observed a single time. Sample: cultured CD8+ T cells from PBMCs, taken from culture after CMV antigen stimulation. These receptors all stem from a human donor in good health (CMV status not recorded). Some clones in this sample may be carry-over from other donors' samples.

This rearrangement joins TRBV19 to TRBJ2-3; a weak D match, TRBD2 (5 bases). Trimming left V 3 bases short and J 2 bases short, with 15 bases between. The germline CDR1 and CDR2 sequences are LNHDA and SQIVND (reference sequence). The CDR3 extends over 16 amino acids. CDR3 in amino acids: CASSISTNKPTDTQYF. The CDR3 DNA sequence: TGTGCCAGTAGTATCTCGACTAACAAGCCCACAGATACGCAGTATTTT. The variable domain in full, completed from reference TRBV19 and TRBJ2-3, reads DGGITQSPKYLFRKEGQNVTLSCEQNLNHDAMYWYRQDPGQGLRLIYYSQIVNDFQKGDIAEGYSVSREKKESFPLTVTSAQKNPTAFYLCASSISTNKPTDTQYFGPGTRLTVL.

Regarding this clonotype: A much larger clone differs from this one at a single base, so this may be a read error. The chain combines TRBV12-3 or TRBV12-4 with TRBJ2-5; TRBD2 is a possible D gene (5 bases). The CDR3 extends over 13 amino acids. The CDR3 sequence is CANSTAGQETQYF. Here the CDR3 DNA reads TGTGCCAACAGTACGGCGGGCCAAGAGACCCAGTACTTC.

This sequence joins TRBV5-1 and TRBJ2-5, with TRBD1 matching 7 bases. Per germline, CDR1 SGHRS and CDR2 YFSETQ. With 7 bases clipped from V and 8 bases from J, the junction kept 11 bases outside the gene matches. The CDR3 length is 13 residues. CDR3 sequence reads: CASGSGTERTQYF. In nucleotides, the CDR3 is TGCGCCAGCGGCTCCGGGACAGAGAGAACCCAGTACTTC.

V and J are TRBV24-1 and TRBJ2-1; D call uncertain. Germline lookup yields CDR1 KGHDR and CDR2 SFDVKD. This CDR3 spans 12 amino acids. V gave up 9 bases and J gave up 8 bases, with 13 bases separating them. The CDR3 coding sequence is TGTGCCACCGCTGTCTTGGGCCATGAGCAGTTCTTC. This translates into CATAVLGHEQFF.

The table lists this clonotype with many counts. V and J are TRBV12-3 or TRBV12-4 and TRBJ2-1, with 9 positions matching TRBD2. J gave up 7 bases and V 5 bases, and 6 bases lay outside the gene matches. CDR3 length: 14 amino acids. The CDR3 nucleotides are TGTGCCAGCAGTAAATGGACTAGCGAGAATGAGCAGTTCTTC. Translation gives CASSKWTSENEQFF.

The CDR3 DNA follows: TGCGCCAGCAGCCAGGCCGGGACAGGGCAAAATCAGCCCCAGCATTTT. Encoded protein: CASSQAGTGQNQPQHF. The chain is built from TRBV4-1 and TRBJ1-5; TRBD1 agrees at 9 bases. V lost 3 bases to trimming and J lost 4 bases; unmatched junction nucleotides: 7. The CDR3 loop spans 16 amino acids. Germline CDR1 MGHRA, CDR2 YSYEKL.

The chain couples TRBV12-3 or TRBV12-4 to TRBJ1-4; TRBD1 aligns across 9 bases. This CDR3 is 15 amino acids long. After removal of 6 bases from V and 8 bases from J, the junction contained 10 bases not matched to a gene. In DNA form, the CDR3 reads TGTGCCAGCAGCTCAGGGGGACAGGGAGGCGAAAAACTGTTTTTT. It translates to CASSSGGQGGEKLFF.

This clonotype has a handful of counts. J is TRBJ1-4 and V is TRBV29-1, with D hard to call. CDR3 size: 14 residues. Between the trimmed V and J ends, which lost 0 bases and 7 bases, there was a span of 12 bases. The germline CDR1 and CDR2 sequences are SQVTM and ANQGSEA. The CDR3 loop is CSVEEGPRGEKLFF. Written as DNA, the CDR3 is TGCAGCGTTGAAGAAGGGCCACGGGGTGAAAAACTGTTTTTT.

This clonotype came up many times. This chain joins TRBV18 and TRBJ1-2, with D tentatively TRBD1 (5 bases). Germline V gene data show CDR1 as KGHSH and CDR2 as LQKENI. The CDR3 is 14 residues long. The V and J ends lost 0 bases and 4 bases respectively, with 9 bases between them. CDR3 in DNA: TGTGCCAGCTCACCACCGACAGAGTCCTATGGCTACACCTTC. The encoded protein is CASSPPTESYGYTF. The whole variable domain, remainder taken from reference TRBV18 and TRBJ1-2, is NAGVMQNPRHLVRRRGQEARLRCSPMKGHSHVYWYRQLPEEGLKFMVYLQKENIIDESGMPKERFSAEFPKEGPSILRIQQVVRGDSAAYFCASSPPTESYGYTFGSGTRLTVV.

Ten or more counts support this clonotype. V gene TRBV7-2 combines with J gene TRBJ1-2, with D perhaps TRBD1 (5 bases). V was shortened by 6 bases and J by 3 bases, with 11 bases between the two germline ends. The CDR3 is 13 residues long. The germline V gene encodes CDR1 SGHTA and CDR2 FQGNSA. The CDR3 DNA sequence: TGTGCCAGCAGAGGACACGGATACTATGGCTACACCTTC. It codes for CASRGHGYYGYTF. The full variable domain, rest sourced from reference TRBV7-2 and TRBJ1-2, is GAGVSQSPSNKVTEKGKDVELRCDPISGHTALYWYRQSLGQGLEFLIYFQGNSAPDKSGLPSDRFSAERTGGSVSTLTIQRTQQEDSAVYLCASRGHGYYGYTFGSGTRLTVV.

V is TRBV6-8 and J is TRBJ2-5; a weak D match, TRBD2 (5 bases). This CDR3 region has 14 residues. The V end lost 11 bases, the J end lost 3 bases, and 19 bases lay between the germline ends. CDR1 and CDR2 from the germline V gene are MNHGY and SAAAGT. The CDR3 region has the DNA TGTGCCGGCCTGGAGGACCACGCTAAAGAGACCCAGTACTTC. Its translation is CAGLEDHAKETQYF.

The sample holds a few counts of this clonotype. The rearrangement uses TRBV12-5 and TRBJ2-7, with D tentatively TRBD1 (6 bases). Germline loops: CDR1 LGHNT, CDR2 FRNRAP. Trimming removed 5 bases at V and 4 bases at J, with 24 bases between. The CDR3 is made up of 17 amino acids. The CDR3 bases are TGTGCTAGTGGTCCAGCCCGGACAGAGCCATTGACGTACGAGCAGTACTTC. This gives the protein CASGPARTEPLTYEQYF.

This clonotype was seen just once. This chain connects TRBV14 to TRBJ2-1; D is ambiguous. The length of the CDR3 is 14 residues. The V end was cut by 4 bases, the J end by 4 bases, with 11 bases between. Per germline, CDR1 SGHDN and CDR2 FVKESK. The CDR3 is CASSLWAVYNEQFF. The CDR3 region has the DNA TGTGCCAGCAGCCTTTGGGCCGTGTACAATGAGCAGTTCTTC.

This clonotype was recorded at least ten times. This chain joins TRBV4-1 and TRBJ2-7, with D uncertain. Trimming cost V 1 base and J 2 bases, with 3 bases left between them. The CDR3 is 12 residues long. CDR1 is MGHRA and CDR2 is YSYEKL in the germline V gene. CDR3 in DNA: TGCGCCAGCAGCCAAGCACCCTACGAGCAGTACTTC. Encoded protein: CASSQAPYEQYF.

This clonotype was observed many times. The rearrangement links TRBV5-1 to TRBJ2-3, with D uncertain. The CDR3 length is 15 residues. Per germline, CDR1 SGHRS and CDR2 YFSETQ. V was pared by 4 bases and J by 2 bases, with 14 bases between. As DNA, the CDR3 is TGCGCCAGCAGCCCTTGGACCGGAGCCACAGATACGCAGTATTTT. It specifies CASSPWTGATDTQYF.

The gene calls are TRBV9 and TRBJ2-5, with a tentative D call TRBD1 (6 bases). The CDR3 length is 15 residues. Between the trimmed V and J ends, which lost 0 bases and 4 bases, there was a span of 13 bases. CDR1 and CDR2 (germline): SGDLS, YYNGEE. The CDR3 reads CASSVGTGFGETQYF. The CDR3 region has the DNA TGTGCCAGCAGCGTAGGCACAGGGTTCGGAGAGACCCAGTACTTC.

The J gene is TRBJ1-2, the V gene TRBV4-3; no clear D gene. The CDR3 contains 15 residues. CDR1 and CDR2 (germline): LGHNA, YSLEER. V shed 1 base and J shed 4 bases, with 13 bases lying between them. The CDR3 loop reads CASSQAGGDGYGYTF. For the CDR3, the DNA is TGCGCCAGCAGCCAAGCCGGTGGGGATGGCTATGGCTACACCTTC.

This clonotype was recorded once. The J gene is TRBJ2-7, the V gene TRBV7-6; D possibly matches TRBD1 or TRBD2 (5 bases each). The length of the CDR3 is 16 residues. Germline values: CDR1 SGHVS, CDR2 FNYEAQ. The CDR3 nucleotides are TGTGTCAGCAGCCCAAGTCGACAGACTATCTCCTACGAGCAGTACGTC. This gives the protein CVSSPSRQTISYEQYV.

This chain connects TRBV19 to TRBJ2-1; unclear D gene. Germline V gene data show CDR1 as LNHDA and CDR2 as SQIVND (reference sequence). This CDR3 has 13 residues. V was shortened by 3 bases and J by 8 bases, with 11 bases between the two germline ends. CDR3 nucleotide sequence: TGTGCCAGTAGTATCTTGTTTCGTGATGAGCAGTTCTTC. Protein sequence: CASSILFRDEQFF.

The genes are TRBV25-1 and TRBJ2-7; unclear D gene. This CDR3 is built from 14 residues. The V gene lost 4 bases and the J gene lost 2 bases, with 12 bases spanning the gap. Per germline, CDR1 MGHDK and CDR2 SYGVNS. In DNA, the CDR3 is TGTGCCAGCAGTGGGCTTGAGGTTCCCTACGAGCAGTACTTC. It codes for CASSGLEVPYEQYF.

The table lists this clonotype with a few counts. This chain connects TRBV9 to TRBJ1-2; TRBD1 matches at 8 bases. Germline V CDR1 and CDR2: SGDLS, YYNGEE. J lost 8 bases, V lost 2 bases, and 8 bases had no gene match. This CDR3 is built from 14 residues. The CDR3 here is CASSVDRGTQGYTF. CDR3 nucleotide sequence: TGTGCCAGCAGCGTCGACAGGGGAACGCAAGGCTACACCTTC.

This sequence joins TRBV2 and TRBJ1-5; 8 bases map to TRBD1. The CDR3 is 15 amino acids. Germline V gives CDR1 SNHLY, CDR2 FYNNEI. V dropped 8 bases and J dropped 6; count of bases not matched to a gene: 12. The DNA for the CDR3 is TGTGCCAGCGAGAGGAACACAGGGGGAAGTCAGCCCCAGCATTTT. Amino acids: CASERNTGGSQPQHF.

The V gene is TRBV28, the J gene TRBJ2-5; D might be TRBD1 (5 bases). The length of the CDR3 is 14 residues. The germline V gene has CDR1 MDHEN and CDR2 SYDVKM. V gave up 2 bases and J gave up 3 bases, with 10 bases separating them. The CDR3 DNA is TGTGCCAGCAGTTTAAGCCTAGGGGAAGAGACCCAGTACTTC. Encoded protein: CASSLSLGEETQYF.

The gene calls are TRBV4-2 and TRBJ1-1; maybe TRBD1 (6 bases). CDR3 size: 18 residues. V was pared by 0 bases and J by 5 bases, with 22 bases between. CDR1 and CDR2 (germline): LGHNA, YNFKEQ. The CDR3 reads CASSQDVFFVGARTEAFF. The CDR3 DNA sequence: TGTGCCAGCAGCCAAGATGTTTTTTTCGTGGGGGCGAGGACTGAAGCTTTCTTT.

V is TRBV6-2 or TRBV6-3 and J is TRBJ2-1; no firm D call. V lost 4 bases and J lost 6, with 10 bases in between. The CDR3 extends over 13 amino acids. The V gene's germline CDR1 is MNHEY and CDR2 SVGEGT. CDR3 sequence (DNA): TGTGCCAGCAGTTCCCCCCGCGCCAATGAGCAGTTCTTC. This codes for CASSSPRANEQFF.

The chain has TRBV5-1 and TRBJ2-2; 11 bases are a match to TRBD1. CDR1 and CDR2 from the germline V gene are SGHRS and YFSETQ. J lost 1 base, V lost 4 bases, and 9 bases had no gene match. The CDR3 has 18 amino acids. As DNA, the CDR3 is TGCGCCAGCAGCCGTGGACAGGGGGCGAGGGTGAACACCGGGGAGCTGTTTTTT. Protein: CASSRGQGARVNTGELFF.

This CDR3 reads CASSTGQIRGGETQYF. CDR3 nucleotide sequence: TGTGCCAGCAGCACCGGACAGATCCGAGGGGGAGAGACCCAGTACTTC. The chain combines TRBV7-9 with TRBJ2-5, with a weak D call TRBD1 (6 bases). The CDR3 is 16 amino acids. With 5 bases removed from V and 4 bases from J, the gap between germline ends came to 20 bases. CDR1 and CDR2 from the germline V gene are SEHNR and FQNEAQ (reference sequence).

This clonotype was seen only a few times. The CDR3 reads CASSDPGRQLSQPQHF. DNA of the CDR3: TGTGCCAGCAGTGATCCAGGGCGGCAGCTCTCTCAGCCCCAGCATTTT. V gene TRBV6-6 combines with J gene TRBJ1-5, with D possibly matching TRBD1 (5 bases). Germline lookup yields CDR1 MNHNY and CDR2 SVGAGI (reference sequence). CDR3 size: 16 residues. Trimming shortened V by 5 bases and J by 6 bases, and 20 bases separated the two germline ends.

The chain carries TRBV2 and TRBJ2-7, with D maybe TRBD2 (6 bases). Germline CDR1 reads SNHLY; CDR2 reads FYNNEI. V was clipped by 9 bases and J by 5 bases, with 8 bases between them. The CDR3 contains 10 residues. The CDR3 here is CASWGDEQYF. DNA of the CDR3: TGTGCCAGTTGGGGGGACGAGCAGTACTTC.

The chain recombines TRBV5-4 with TRBJ2-6; D unresolved. The germline V gene has CDR1 SGHNT and CDR2 YYREEE (reference sequence). V lost 5 bases to trimming and J lost 2 bases, with 11 bases between them. The CDR3 has 15 amino acids. CDR3 loop: CASSPIGPGANVLTF. The CDR3, as DNA: TGTGCCAGCAGTCCGATAGGGCCTGGGGCCAACGTCCTGACTTTC.

This chain joins TRBV7-3 and TRBJ2-2; D is unclear. The V gene lost 7 bases and the J gene lost 5 bases, with 8 bases spanning the gap. The CDR3 is 12 amino acids. Germline CDR1 SGHTA, CDR2 FQGTGA. CDR3 in amino acids: CASIPETGELFF. Written as DNA, the CDR3 is TGTGCCAGCATCCCCGAGACCGGGGAGCTGTTTTTT.

In this sample, this clonotype turned up a few times. The chain carries TRBV12-3 or TRBV12-4 and TRBJ2-6; D is unresolved. The CDR3 sequence is 17 residues long. V shed 7 bases and J shed 5 bases, with 21 bases lying between them. Here the CDR3 DNA reads TGTGCCAGCACCCTATCGGCTGGGCTTTATAGGGCCAACGTCCTGACTTTC. As protein: CASTLSAGLYRANVLTF.